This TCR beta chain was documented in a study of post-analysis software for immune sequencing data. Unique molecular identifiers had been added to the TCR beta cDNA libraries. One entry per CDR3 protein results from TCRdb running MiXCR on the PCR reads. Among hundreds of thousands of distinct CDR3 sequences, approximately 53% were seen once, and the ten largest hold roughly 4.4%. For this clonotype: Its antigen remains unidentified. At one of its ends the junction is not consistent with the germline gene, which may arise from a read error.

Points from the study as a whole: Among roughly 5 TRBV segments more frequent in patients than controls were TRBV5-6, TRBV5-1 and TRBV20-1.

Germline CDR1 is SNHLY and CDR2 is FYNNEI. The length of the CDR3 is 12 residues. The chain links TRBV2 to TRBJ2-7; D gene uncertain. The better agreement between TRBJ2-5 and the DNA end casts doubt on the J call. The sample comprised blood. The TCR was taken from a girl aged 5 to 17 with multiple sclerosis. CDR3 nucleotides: TGTGCCAGCCGTGACATACAAGAGACCCAGTACTTC. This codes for CASRDIQETQYF.